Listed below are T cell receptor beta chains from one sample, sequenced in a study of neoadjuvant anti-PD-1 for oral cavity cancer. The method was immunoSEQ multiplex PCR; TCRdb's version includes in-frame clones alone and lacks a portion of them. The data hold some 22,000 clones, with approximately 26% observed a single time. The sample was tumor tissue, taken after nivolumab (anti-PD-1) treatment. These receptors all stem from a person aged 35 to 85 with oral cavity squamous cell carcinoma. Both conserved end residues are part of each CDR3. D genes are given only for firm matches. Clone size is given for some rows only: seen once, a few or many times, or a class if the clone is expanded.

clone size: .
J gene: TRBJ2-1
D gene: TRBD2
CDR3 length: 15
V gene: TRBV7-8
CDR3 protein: CASSPGLASYNEQFF
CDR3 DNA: TGTGCCAGCAGCCCGGGACTAGCGTCCTACAATGAGCAGTTCTTC

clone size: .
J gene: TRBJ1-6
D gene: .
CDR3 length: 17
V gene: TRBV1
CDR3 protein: CTSSQDAGTGYNSPLHF
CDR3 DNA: TGCACCAGCAGCCAAGATGCGGGAACGGGGTATAATTCACCCCTCCACTTT

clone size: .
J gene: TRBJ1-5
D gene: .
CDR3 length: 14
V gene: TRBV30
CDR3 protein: CAWSSWGSGQPQHF
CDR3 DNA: TGTGCCTGGAGTTCCTGGGGGTCTGGGCAGCCCCAGCATTTT

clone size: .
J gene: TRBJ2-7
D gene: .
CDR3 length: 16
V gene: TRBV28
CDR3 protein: CASSLSRGPDKYEQYF
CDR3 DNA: TGTGCCAGCAGCTTGTCACGGGGGCCCGACAAATACGAGCAGTACTTC

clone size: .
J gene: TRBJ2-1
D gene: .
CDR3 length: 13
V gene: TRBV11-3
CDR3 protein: CASSPTSDNEQFF
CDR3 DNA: TGTGCCAGCAGCCCGACTAGTGACAATGAGCAGTTCTTC

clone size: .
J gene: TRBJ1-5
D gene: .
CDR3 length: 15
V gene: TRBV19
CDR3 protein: CASSIRSIRDQPQHF
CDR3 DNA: TGTGCCAGTAGTATAAGGAGTATCCGGGATCAGCCCCAGCATTTT

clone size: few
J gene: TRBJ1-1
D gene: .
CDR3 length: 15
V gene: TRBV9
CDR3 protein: CASSVGDGLNTEAFF
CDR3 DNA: TGTGCCAGCAGCGTAGGAGACGGACTGAACACTGAAGCTTTCTTT

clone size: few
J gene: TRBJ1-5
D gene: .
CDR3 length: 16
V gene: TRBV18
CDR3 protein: CASSPSWLGSGQPQHF
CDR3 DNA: TGTGCCAGCTCACCGTCCTGGTTGGGGTCGGGTCAGCCCCAGCATTTT

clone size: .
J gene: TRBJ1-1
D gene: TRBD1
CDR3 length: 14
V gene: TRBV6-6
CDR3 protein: CASSTGTATTEAFF
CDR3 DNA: TGTGCCAGCAGCACCGGGACAGCGACCACTGAAGCTTTCTTT

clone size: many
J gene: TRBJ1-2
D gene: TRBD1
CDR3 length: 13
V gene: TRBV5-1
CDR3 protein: CASSQGEHYGYTF
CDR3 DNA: TGCGCCAGCAGTCAGGGGGAACACTATGGCTACACCTTC

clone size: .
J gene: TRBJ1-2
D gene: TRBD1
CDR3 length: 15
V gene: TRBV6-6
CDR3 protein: CASRRDRRGDYGYTF
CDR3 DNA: TGTGCCAGCAGGCGGGACAGGAGGGGAGACTATGGCTACACCTTC

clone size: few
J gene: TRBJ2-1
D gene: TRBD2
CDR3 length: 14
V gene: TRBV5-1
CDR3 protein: CATSPASGIHEQFF
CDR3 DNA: TGCGCCACCAGTCCCGCTAGCGGGATCCATGAGCAGTTCTTC

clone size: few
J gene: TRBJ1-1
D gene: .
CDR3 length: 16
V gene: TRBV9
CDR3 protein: CASSPGTSLMNTEAFF
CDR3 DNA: TGTGCCAGCAGCCCAGGAACGAGTCTCATGAACACTGAAGCTTTCTTT